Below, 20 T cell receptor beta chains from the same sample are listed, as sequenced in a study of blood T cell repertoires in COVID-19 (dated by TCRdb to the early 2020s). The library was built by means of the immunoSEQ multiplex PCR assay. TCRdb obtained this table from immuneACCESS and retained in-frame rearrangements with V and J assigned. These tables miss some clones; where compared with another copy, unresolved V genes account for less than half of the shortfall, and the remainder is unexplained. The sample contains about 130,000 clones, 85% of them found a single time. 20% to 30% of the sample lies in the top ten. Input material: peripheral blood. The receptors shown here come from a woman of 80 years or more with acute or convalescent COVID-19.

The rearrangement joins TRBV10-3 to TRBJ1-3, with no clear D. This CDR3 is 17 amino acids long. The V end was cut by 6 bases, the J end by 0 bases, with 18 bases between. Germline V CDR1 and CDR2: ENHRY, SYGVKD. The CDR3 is CAIRGDPGPSSGNTIYF. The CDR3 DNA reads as TGTGCCATCAGGGGAGATCCCGGGCCCTCCTCTGGAAACACCATATATTTT.

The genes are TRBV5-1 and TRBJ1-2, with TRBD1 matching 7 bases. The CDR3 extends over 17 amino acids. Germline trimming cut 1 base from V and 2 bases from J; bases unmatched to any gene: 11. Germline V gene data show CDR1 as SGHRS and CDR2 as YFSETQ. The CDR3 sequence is CASSLYGRQGQNYGYTF. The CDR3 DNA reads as TGCGCCAGCAGCTTGTATGGGAGACAGGGCCAAAACTATGGCTACACCTTC.

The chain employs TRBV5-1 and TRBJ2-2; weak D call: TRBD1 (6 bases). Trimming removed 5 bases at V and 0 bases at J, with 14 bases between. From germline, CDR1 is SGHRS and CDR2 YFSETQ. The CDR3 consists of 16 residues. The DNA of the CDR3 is TGCGCCAGCAGGAAATCGAGGGGGACGAACACCGGGGAGCTGTTTTTT. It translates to CASRKSRGTNTGELFF.

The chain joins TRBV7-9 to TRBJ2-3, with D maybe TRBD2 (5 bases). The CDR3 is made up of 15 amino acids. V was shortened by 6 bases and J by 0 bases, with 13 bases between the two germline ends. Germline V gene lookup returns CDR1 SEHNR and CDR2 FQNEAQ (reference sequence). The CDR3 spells CASRSFWTSTDTQYF. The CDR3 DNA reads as TGTGCCAGCAGGTCATTTTGGACTAGCACAGATACGCAGTATTTT.

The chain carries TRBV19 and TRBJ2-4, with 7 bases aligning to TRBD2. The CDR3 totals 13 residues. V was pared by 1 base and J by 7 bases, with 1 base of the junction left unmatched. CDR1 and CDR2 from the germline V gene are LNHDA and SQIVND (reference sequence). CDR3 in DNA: TGTGCCAGTAGTATAGGAGCGGGGAACATTCAGTACTTC. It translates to CASSIGAGNIQYF.

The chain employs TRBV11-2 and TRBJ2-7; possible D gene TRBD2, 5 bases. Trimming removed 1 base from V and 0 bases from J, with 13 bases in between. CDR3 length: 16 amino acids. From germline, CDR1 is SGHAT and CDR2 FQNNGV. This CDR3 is CASSLGASPISYEQYF. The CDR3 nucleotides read TGTGCCAGCAGCTTAGGGGCTAGCCCTATCTCCTACGAGCAGTACTTC.

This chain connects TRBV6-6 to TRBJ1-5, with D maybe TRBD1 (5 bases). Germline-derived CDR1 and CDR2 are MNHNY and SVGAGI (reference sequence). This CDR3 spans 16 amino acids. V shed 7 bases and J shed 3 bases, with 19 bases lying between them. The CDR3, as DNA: TGTGCCAGCACCCACCCCCCTGGGGGGATCAATCAGCCCCAGCATTTT. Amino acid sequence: CASTHPPGGINQPQHF.

The CDR3: CASSQDWRGGGPQHF. CDR3 nucleotide sequence: TGCGCCAGCAGCCAAGATTGGAGGGGGGGTGGGCCCCAGCATTTT. This chain uses TRBV4-3 with TRBJ1-5, with D perhaps TRBD1 (6 bases). CDR1 LGHNA and CDR2 YSLEER come from the germline V gene. Trimming stripped 0 bases from V and 9 bases from J, with 15 bases between. The CDR3 length is 15 residues.

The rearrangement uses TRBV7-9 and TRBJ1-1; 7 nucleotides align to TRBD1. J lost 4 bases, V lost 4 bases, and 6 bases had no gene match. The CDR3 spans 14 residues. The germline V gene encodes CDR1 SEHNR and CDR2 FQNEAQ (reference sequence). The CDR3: CASSYEGAVTEAFF. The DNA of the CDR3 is TGTGCCAGCAGCTACGAGGGGGCGGTCACTGAAGCTTTCTTT.

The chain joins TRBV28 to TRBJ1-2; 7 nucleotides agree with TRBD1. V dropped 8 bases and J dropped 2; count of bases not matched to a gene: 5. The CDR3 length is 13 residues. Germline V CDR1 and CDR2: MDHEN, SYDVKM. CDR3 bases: TGTGCCAGCGGGCTGGGACAGAACTATGGCTACACCTTC. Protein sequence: CASGLGQNYGYTF.

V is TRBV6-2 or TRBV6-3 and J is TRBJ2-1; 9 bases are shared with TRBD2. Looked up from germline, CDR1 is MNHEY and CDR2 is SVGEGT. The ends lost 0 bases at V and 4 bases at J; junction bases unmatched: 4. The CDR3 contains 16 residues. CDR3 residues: CASSYSESGGYNEQFF. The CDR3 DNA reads TGTGCCAGCAGTTACTCAGAGAGCGGGGGGTACAATGAGCAGTTCTTC.

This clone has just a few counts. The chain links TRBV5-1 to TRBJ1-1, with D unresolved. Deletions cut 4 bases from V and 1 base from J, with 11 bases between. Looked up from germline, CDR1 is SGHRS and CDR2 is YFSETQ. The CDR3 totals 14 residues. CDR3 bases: TGCGCCAGCAGCAATGGCCTTGGGAACACTGAAGCTTTCTTT. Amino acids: CASSNGLGNTEAFF.

The CDR3 is CASSHLMRTGDYGYTF. The CDR3 nucleotides are TGCGCCAGCAGCCATCTTATGAGGACAGGGGATTATGGCTACACCTTC. The gene calls are TRBV4-1 and TRBJ1-2, with TRBD1 identical over 9 bases. There are 16 residues in the CDR3. Germline V gene data show CDR1 as MGHRA and CDR2 as YSYEKL. V dropped 3 bases and J dropped 5; count of bases not matched to a gene: 10.

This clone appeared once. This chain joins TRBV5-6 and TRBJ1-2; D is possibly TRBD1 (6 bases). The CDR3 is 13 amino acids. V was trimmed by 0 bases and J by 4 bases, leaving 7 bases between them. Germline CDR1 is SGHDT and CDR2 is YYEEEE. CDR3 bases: TGTGCCAGCAGCTTGGACAGGGCCTATGGCTACACCTTC. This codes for CASSLDRAYGYTF.

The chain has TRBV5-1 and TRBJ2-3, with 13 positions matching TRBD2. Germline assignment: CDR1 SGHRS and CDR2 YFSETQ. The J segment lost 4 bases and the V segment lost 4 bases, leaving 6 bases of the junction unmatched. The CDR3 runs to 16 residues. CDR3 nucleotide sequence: TGCGCCAGCAGCCTGACTAGCGGGGGGAGGGCAGATACGCAGTATTTT. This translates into CASSLTSGGRADTQYF.

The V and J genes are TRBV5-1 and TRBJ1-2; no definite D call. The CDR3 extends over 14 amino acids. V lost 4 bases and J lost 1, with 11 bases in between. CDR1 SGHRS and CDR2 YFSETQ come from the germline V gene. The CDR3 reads CASSATSGNYGYTF. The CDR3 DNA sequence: TGCGCCAGCAGCGCGACCTCGGGTAACTATGGCTACACCTTC.

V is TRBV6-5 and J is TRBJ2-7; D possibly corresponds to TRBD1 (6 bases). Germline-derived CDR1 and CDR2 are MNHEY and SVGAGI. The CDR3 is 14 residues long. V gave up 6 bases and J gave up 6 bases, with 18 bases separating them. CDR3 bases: TGTGCCAGCAGACCAACCCTCCAGGGGTCCGAGCAGTACTTC. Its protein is CASRPTLQGSEQYF.

The CDR3 loop reads CASSRPRQGGTGELFF. The CDR3 region has the DNA TGTGCCAGCTCCCGGCCCCGACAGGGAGGCACCGGGGAGCTGTTTTTT. V and J are TRBV18 and TRBJ2-2; maybe TRBD1 (7 bases). The V end was cut by 6 bases, the J end by 4 bases, with 18 bases between. Germline V gene data show CDR1 as KGHSH and CDR2 as LQKENI. The CDR3 spans 16 residues.

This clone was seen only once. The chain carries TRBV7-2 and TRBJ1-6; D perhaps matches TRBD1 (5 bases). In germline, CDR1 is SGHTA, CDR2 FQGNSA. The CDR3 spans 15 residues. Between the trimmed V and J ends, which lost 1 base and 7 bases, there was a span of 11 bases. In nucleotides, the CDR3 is TGTGCCAGCAGCTTAGATCCAGGGAACAATTCACCCCTCCACTTT. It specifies CASSLDPGNNSPLHF.

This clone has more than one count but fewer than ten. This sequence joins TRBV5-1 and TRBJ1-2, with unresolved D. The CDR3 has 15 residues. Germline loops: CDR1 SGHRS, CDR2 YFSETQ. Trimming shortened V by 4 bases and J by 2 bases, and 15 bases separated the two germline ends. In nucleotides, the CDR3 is TGCGCCAGCAGCCTCACGGGGAGCTCGAACTATGGCTACACCTTC. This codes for CASSLTGSSNYGYTF.